What follows are 6 T cell receptor beta chains derived from one specimen sequenced in a study of radiation and T cells in renal cell carcinoma. The sample's time point: baseline pretreatment blood. The treatment is: 15 Gy SBRT to primary tumor, nephrectomy 4 weeks later. Assay: immunoSEQ multiplex PCR; the TCRdb copy retains only in-frame clones and omits some. The sample includes 40,000 to 60,000 clones, 75% to 85% of them seen just once. The input for sequencing was blood, taken from a patient whose treatment included radiotherapy and nephrectomy. Every receptor here comes from a woman between 70 and 85 years old with renal cell carcinoma.

This clone came up once. V gene TRBV10-3 combines with J gene TRBJ2-1; 9 bases fit TRBD2. Germline V gene data show CDR1 as ENHRY and CDR2 as SYGVKD. After removal of 0 bases from V and 3 bases from J, the junction contained 6 bases not matched to a gene. There are 17 residues in the CDR3. CDR3 in amino acids: CAISESSTAGGYNEQFF. CDR3 sequence (DNA): TGTGCCATCAGTGAGTCATCGACAGCGGGAGGCTACAATGAGCAGTTCTTC.

The chain is built from TRBV6-4 and TRBJ2-3, with 7 nucleotides matching TRBD2. This CDR3 spans 13 amino acids. Per germline, CDR1 MRHNA and CDR2 SNTAGT. With V trimmed by 5 bases and J by 5 bases, 4 bases remained unmatched. The CDR3 spells CASSLTGGDTQYF. The CDR3, as DNA: TGTGCCAGCAGTCTTACGGGGGGAGATACGCAGTATTTT.

This chain uses TRBV13 with TRBJ2-2; no clear D gene. Per the germline V gene, CDR1 is PRHDT and CDR2 is FYEKMQ (reference sequence). The CDR3 sequence is 19 residues long. V was clipped by 4 bases and J by 6 bases, with 27 bases between them. The CDR3 DNA reads as TGTGCCAGCAGCTCTTCACCCCTTCAGACGACGCTTGTAGCCGGGGAGCTGTTTTTT. Translating it yields CASSSSPLQTTLVAGELFF.

The chain employs TRBV2 and TRBJ2-5; 15 nucleotides agree with TRBD2. The germline CDR1 and CDR2 sequences are SNHLY and FYNNEI. CDR3 length: 16 amino acids. With 6 bases clipped from V and 5 bases from J, the junction kept 7 bases outside the gene matches. The CDR3 coding sequence is TGTGCCAGCAGAGGACTAGCGGGAGGGGCTTGGGAGACCCAGTACTTC. Its translation is CASRGLAGGAWETQYF.

V and J are TRBV7-2 and TRBJ2-6; perhaps TRBD2 as D (5 bases). The CDR3 runs to 15 residues. Germline V gene sequence: CDR1 SGHTA, CDR2 FQGNSA. V was shortened by 5 bases and J by 2 bases, with 10 bases between the two germline ends. The CDR3 DNA sequence: TGTGCCAGCAGCCTGGACTCAGCTGGGGCCAACGTCCTGACTTTC. The encoded protein is CASSLDSAGANVLTF.

The rearrangement joins TRBV29-1 to TRBJ2-3, with 12 bases lining up with TRBD2. V trimming: 6 bases; J trimming: 0 bases; junction bases outside the gene matches: 4. Germline CDR1 and CDR2: SQVTM and ANQGSEA. This CDR3 has 15 amino acids. The CDR3 DNA follows: TGCAGCGTGGCCGGACTAGCGGGGAGCACAGATACGCAGTATTTT. This codes for CSVAGLAGSTDTQYF.